The 30 T cell receptor beta chains listed next were all sequenced from one sample in a study of T cell responses to AZD1222 COVID-19 vaccine. Sequencing was performed with immunoSEQ multiplex PCR; in TCRdb, only in-frame clones are kept and a portion is missing. In the table there are roughly 110,000 clones, around 87% of which are singletons. The material was peripheral blood, obtained on day 0 of AZD1222 vaccination. These TCRs come from an adult in good health.

The sample holds one count of this clone. The chain couples TRBV5-6 to TRBJ1-2; 10 positions match TRBD1. The CDR3 runs 14 residues. With 1 base clipped from V and 6 bases from J, the junction kept 3 bases outside the gene matches. Germline V gene lookup returns CDR1 SGHDT and CDR2 YYEEEE. In nucleotides, the CDR3 is TGTGCCAGCAGCTTGTTGGGGACAGGGGATGGCTACACCTTC. Translation gives CASSLLGTGDGYTF.

The chain has TRBV5-4 and TRBJ1-1; 8 bases are a match to TRBD1. Germline V CDR1 and CDR2: SGHNT, YYREEE (reference sequence). Trimming removed 4 bases from V and 6 bases from J; junction bases left unmatched: 14. The length of the CDR3 is 16 residues. The CDR3 spells CASSPPGQGRGAEAFF. The DNA for the CDR3 is TGTGCCAGCAGCCCGCCAGGACAGGGACGAGGTGCTGAAGCTTTCTTT.

This chain joins TRBV4-3 and TRBJ2-3; 8 nucleotides match TRBD2. Germline CDR1 is LGHNA and CDR2 is YSLEER. This CDR3 has 15 amino acids. The ends lost 0 bases at V and 6 bases at J; junction bases unmatched: 5. Here the CDR3 DNA reads TGCGCCAGCAGCCAAGATGTGCGGGAGGCGGATACGCAGTATTTT. Its translation: CASSQDVREADTQYF.

This sequence joins TRBV6-4 and TRBJ2-6, with no clear D. The CDR3 spans 14 residues. Germline V gene sequence: CDR1 MRHNA, CDR2 SNTAGT. V lost 6 bases to trimming and J lost 2 bases, with 8 bases between them. This CDR3 reads CASSPLAGANVLTF. The CDR3 region has the DNA TGTGCCAGCAGCCCTCTAGCTGGGGCCAACGTCCTGACTTTC.

The V and J genes are TRBV29-1 and TRBJ2-3, with D possibly matching TRBD2 (6 bases). CDR3 length: 13 amino acids. V was pared by 4 bases and J by 5 bases, with 13 bases between. Germline CDR1 reads SQVTM; CDR2 reads ANQGSEA. CDR3 sequence reads: CSVVRAGLDTQYF. The CDR3 DNA follows: TGCAGCGTTGTAAGGGCGGGATTAGATACGCAGTATTTT.

The chain joins TRBV10-3 to TRBJ1-2; D possibly corresponds to TRBD1 (5 bases). Germline CDR1 reads ENHRY; CDR2 reads SYGVKD. CDR3 length: 13 amino acids. The V and J ends lost 7 bases and 4 bases respectively, with 13 bases between them. The CDR3: CAITYERGYGYTF. The CDR3, as DNA: TGTGCCATCACTTATGAGAGGGGCTATGGCTACACCTTC.

CDR3 sequence: CASNVAAQETQYF. CDR3 sequence (DNA): TGTGCCAGCAACGTAGCGGCTCAAGAGACCCAGTACTTC. The chain combines TRBV6-5 with TRBJ2-5, with D possibly TRBD2 on 6 matching bases. Looked up from germline, CDR1 is MNHEY and CDR2 is SVGAGI. CDR3 length: 13 residues. V gave up 7 bases and J gave up 2 bases, with 11 bases separating them.

V gene TRBV16 combines with J gene TRBJ1-4; D is ambiguous. The V and J ends lost 6 bases and 0 bases respectively, with 11 bases between them. Germline V gives CDR1 KGHSY, CDR2 FQNENV. The length of the CDR3 is 15 residues. CDR3 DNA: TGTGCCAGCAGGCGAACCGCCGCAACTAATGAAAAACTGTTTTTT. Protein sequence: CASRRTAATNEKLFF.

This clone was detected once. V and J are TRBV3-1 (or the pseudogene TRBV3-2) and TRBJ2-5; D unresolved. The CDR3 is made up of 13 amino acids. The germline gives CDR1 LGHDT, CDR2 YNNKEL (reference sequence). V shed 0 bases and J shed 6 bases, with 8 bases lying between them. The CDR3 spells CASSQEQGKTQYF. For the CDR3, the DNA is TGTGCCAGCAGCCAAGAGCAAGGGAAGACCCAGTACTTC.

This chain joins TRBV11-2 and TRBJ1-1; D gene ambiguous. The ends were cut back, 3 bases at V and 1 base at J, with 12 bases in the middle. The length of the CDR3 is 15 residues. The germline V gene encodes CDR1 SGHAT and CDR2 FQNNGV. CDR3 nucleotide sequence: TGTGCCAGCAGCTTGATCCAAGGCGGGAACACTGAAGCTTTCTTT. This sequence encodes CASSLIQGGNTEAFF.

V and J are TRBV9 and TRBJ2-5; D gene uncertain. The germline V gene encodes CDR1 SGDLS and CDR2 YYNGEE. This CDR3 contains 13 residues. V lost 0 bases, J lost 1 base, and 4 bases lay in between. The chain's CDR3 is CASSVGGQETQYF. The CDR3 bases are TGTGCCAGCAGCGTAGGGGGCCAAGAGACCCAGTACTTC.

The genes are TRBV4-2 and TRBJ1-2, with 8 bases identical to TRBD1. After removal of 0 bases from V and 3 bases from J, the junction contained 3 bases not matched to a gene. From germline, CDR1 is LGHNA and CDR2 YNFKEQ. The CDR3 is 15 amino acids. The CDR3 region is CASSQDAGGDYGYTF. The CDR3 coding sequence is TGTGCCAGCAGCCAAGACGCAGGGGGCGACTATGGCTACACCTTC.

The rearrangement links TRBV9 to TRBJ2-2; D call uncertain. V was shortened by 4 bases and J by 2 bases, with 18 bases between the two germline ends. Germline V gene sequence: CDR1 SGDLS, CDR2 YYNGEE. CDR3 length equals 17 residues. The CDR3 sequence is CASSPRKGLDNTGELFF. CDR3 DNA sequence: TGTGCCAGCAGCCCGCGGAAGGGCCTAGATAACACCGGGGAGCTGTTTTTT.

This chain joins TRBV7-2 and TRBJ2-1; perhaps TRBD1 as D (5 bases). CDR1 is SGHTA and CDR2 is FQGNSA in the germline V gene. Trimming removed 6 bases at V and 5 bases at J, with 17 bases between. The CDR3 totals 15 residues. In nucleotides, the CDR3 is TGTGCCAGCAGTTTCCAGGGTTTAGGGGACAATGAGCAGTTCTTC. Encoded protein: CASSFQGLGDNEQFF.

The chain uses TRBV7-2 and TRBJ2-7, with D maybe TRBD2 (5 bases). The V end lost 4 bases, the J end lost 6 bases, and 22 bases lay between the germline ends. Germline assignment: CDR1 SGHTA and CDR2 FQGNSA. The CDR3 is made up of 16 amino acids. CDR3 sequence reads: CASSSGRIKPISEQYF. CDR3 nucleotides: TGTGCCAGCAGCTCGGGAAGGATAAAACCTATATCCGAGCAGTACTTC.

CDR3 loop: CASADNSNQPQHF. CDR3 DNA: TGCGCCAGCGCAGACAATAGCAATCAGCCCCAGCATTTT. The chain links TRBV10-2 to TRBJ1-5; D is undetermined. Germline assignment: CDR1 WSHSY and CDR2 SAAADI. V was cut by 8 bases and J by 0 bases, with 8 bases left in between. The CDR3 length is 13 residues.

This chain joins TRBV2 and TRBJ2-1; 11 positions match TRBD2. This CDR3 contains 14 residues. Unmatched junction bases numbered 4, after V lost 4 bases and J lost 8 bases. Germline CDR1 reads SNHLY; CDR2 reads FYNNEI. The CDR3: CASSALAGAHEQFF. The CDR3 region has the DNA TGTGCCAGCAGTGCACTAGCGGGAGCCCATGAGCAGTTCTTC.

The chain links TRBV5-1 to TRBJ1-5, with TRBD1 matching over 9 bases. Germline values: CDR1 SGHRS, CDR2 YFSETQ. CDR3 length equals 15 residues. The V and J ends lost 5 bases and 4 bases, in that order; junction bases with no gene match: 7. CDR3 amino acids: CASSPGTGSNQPQHF. CDR3 sequence (DNA): TGCGCCAGCAGTCCCGGGACAGGGTCTAATCAGCCCCAGCATTTT.

The J gene is TRBJ2-5, the V gene TRBV2; tentative D call: TRBD2 (6 bases). Germline lookup yields CDR1 SNHLY and CDR2 FYNNEI. This CDR3 has 15 amino acids. Trimming took 1 base from V and 4 from J, leaving 13 bases between them. Here the CDR3 reads CASSEDGGAGETQYF. In nucleotides, the CDR3 is TGTGCCAGCAGTGAAGATGGCGGGGCGGGAGAGACCCAGTACTTC. Together with reference TRBV2 and TRBJ2-5, the CDR3 gives the full variable domain: EPEVTQTPSHQVTQMGQEVILRCVPISNHLYFYWYRQILGQKVEFLVSFYNNEISEKSEIFDDQFSVERPDGSNFTLKIRSTKLEDSAMYFCASSEDGGAGETQYFGPGTRLLVL.

The gene calls are TRBV5-1 and TRBJ2-1; TRBD2 agrees at 10 bases. CDR1 is SGHRS and CDR2 is YFSETQ in the germline V gene. V trimming: 3 bases; J trimming: 4 bases; junction bases outside the gene matches: 4. This CDR3 is built from 15 residues. The CDR3: CASSSGLAVYNEQFF. CDR3 DNA sequence: TGCGCCAGCAGCTCCGGACTAGCGGTATACAATGAGCAGTTCTTC.

The rearrangement links TRBV6-4 to TRBJ2-1, with no clear D. V lost 6 bases and J lost 4, with 16 bases in between. This CDR3 has 15 residues. The V gene's germline CDR1 is MRHNA and CDR2 SNTAGT. CDR3 protein: CASSVEKSLYNEQFF. The CDR3, as DNA: TGTGCCAGCAGCGTAGAAAAGTCGCTTTACAATGAGCAGTTCTTC.

CDR3 nucleotides: TGTGCCAGCAGTTTCGGCCAGGCTTACAATGAGCAGTTCTTC. Residues: CASSFGQAYNEQFF. The genes are TRBV28 and TRBJ2-1, with D hard to call. CDR1 and CDR2 from the germline V gene are MDHEN and SYDVKM. The CDR3 spans 14 residues. The V end lost 3 bases, the J end lost 4 bases, and 10 bases lay between the germline ends.

This clone was recorded only once. The CDR3 region is CASSWTGSGNQPQHF. In nucleotides, the CDR3 is TGTGCCAGCAGCTGGACAGGGAGTGGCAATCAGCCCCAGCATTTT. The rearrangement joins TRBV7-8 to TRBJ1-5; 8 nucleotides line up with TRBD1. With V trimmed by 4 bases and J by 2 bases, 4 bases remained unmatched. This CDR3 is 15 amino acids long. From germline, CDR1 is SGHVS and CDR2 FQNEAQ.

V usage is TRBV19 and J usage is TRBJ2-1; 7 nucleotides align to TRBD2. V gave up 6 bases and J gave up 0 bases; unmatched junction bases: 5. The CDR3 is 15 amino acids. Germline CDR1 and CDR2: LNHDA and SQIVND (reference sequence). The CDR3: CASSPGTTSYNEQFF. The DNA for the CDR3 is TGTGCCAGTAGCCCCGGGACTACCTCCTACAATGAGCAGTTCTTC.

The V call is TRBV7-2, the J call TRBJ2-7; D not resolved. V dropped 5 bases and J dropped 6 bases, with 8 bases sitting between them. There are 11 residues in the CDR3. Germline V lookup: CDR1 SGHTA, CDR2 FQGNSA. CDR3 sequence reads: CASSLNFEQYF. For the CDR3, the DNA is TGTGCCAGCAGCCTCAACTTCGAGCAGTACTTC.

The chain couples TRBV19 to TRBJ2-5; D is perhaps TRBD1 (6 bases). Germline CDR1 reads LNHDA; CDR2 reads SQIVND (reference sequence). Trimming cost V 2 bases and J 1 base, with 14 bases left between them. The CDR3 is 16 amino acids. For the CDR3, the DNA is TGTGCCAGTAGTATATCCTGGACAGAGGGCCAAGAGACCCAGTACTTC. Protein: CASSISWTEGQETQYF.

V gene TRBV12-3 or TRBV12-4 combines with J gene TRBJ2-1, with 12 bases matching TRBD2. The CDR3 is made up of 13 amino acids. Trimming took 10 bases from V and 7 from J; bases not matched to a gene: 5. The CDR3: CATGLAGLNEQFF. In nucleotides, the CDR3 is TGTGCCACTGGACTAGCGGGACTTAATGAGCAGTTCTTC.

The chain has TRBV6-5 and TRBJ2-5; D is undetermined. Trimming removed 6 bases from V and 4 bases from J, with 12 bases in between. The CDR3 is 13 residues long. Per germline, CDR1 MNHEY and CDR2 SVGAGI. CDR3 sequence: CASRKGLIETQYF. The CDR3 DNA reads as TGTGCCAGCAGGAAGGGTCTAATAGAGACCCAGTACTTC.

V is TRBV5-6 and J is TRBJ2-1; weak D call: TRBD2 (6 bases). This CDR3 region has 15 residues. With 7 bases removed from V and 0 bases from J, the gap between germline ends came to 14 bases. Germline V gene lookup returns CDR1 SGHDT and CDR2 YYEEEE. Written as DNA, the CDR3 is TGTGCCAGCGCTAGGCGGGGTAACTCCTACAATGAGCAGTTCTTC. Protein product: CASARRGNSYNEQFF.

The DNA for the CDR3 is TGTGCCAGCAGTAGGGACTTGATTACGAACACCGGGGAGCTGTTTTTT. It is translated as CASSRDLITNTGELFF. V gene TRBV6-4 combines with J gene TRBJ2-2; tentative D call: TRBD2 (6 bases). The V gene lost 5 bases and the J gene lost 0 bases, with 13 bases spanning the gap. This CDR3 has 16 amino acids. In germline, CDR1 is MRHNA, CDR2 SNTAGT.